This T cell receptor (beta chain) was documented in a study of beta chain features in type 1 diabetes. The investigators reverse transcribed all of the isolated RNA, so they sequenced expressed TCRB transcripts. Using immunoSEQ multiplex PCR, the repertoire was profiled, and TCRdb retains in-frame clones only, with some absent. The sample lists 200,000 to 300,000 clones, approximately 20% seen once, with more than 0.025% in the top ten. This clone was found once. The antigen is undetermined. Study observations and caveats: TCRB repertoires of naive, central memory and Treg cells appeared more similar among patients than among healthy donors. Reads derived from cDNA could over-represent cells showing high TCR expression. Shortening that was moderate but significant affected the TCRB CDR3s of Type 1 diabetes patients in all four CD4+ subsets.

Sequencing was performed on naive CD4+ T cells from blood. This TCR derives from a woman aged 40 to 49 with type 1 diabetes.

The CDR3 region has the DNA TGTGCCAGTAGGGACGGGACAGGGGAGAATGAGCAGTTCTTC. It is translated as CASRDGTGENEQFF. The chain links TRBV19 to TRBJ2-1; 10 nucleotides agree with TRBD1. Germline assignment: CDR1 LNHDA and CDR2 SQIVND (reference sequence). The CDR3 length is 14 residues. Trimming at V came to 6 bases and at J to 7 bases, leaving 6 bases not matched to a gene.